A single sample gave rise to the 14 T cell receptor beta chains below, sequenced in a study of blood T cells in healthy people across ages. A sample-barcoded 5' primer and a J-beta primer mix were used in a second PCR of about 7 to 12 cycles. In TCRdb, the 5' RACE reads were re-called with MiXCR into one record per CDR3 protein. The sample yields some 800,000 distinct CDR3 sequences, roughly 25% seen once. These data were also reused for a study on T cells of mothers and their children.

The specimen sequenced was blood. The receptors shown here come from a boy between 10 and 17 years old in good health.

This clonotype showed up just a few times. V usage is TRBV5-4 and J usage is TRBJ2-3; the D call may be TRBD1 or TRBD2 (6 bases each). Trimming cost V 4 bases and J 4 bases, with 16 bases left between them. The CDR3 loop spans 15 amino acids. The V gene's germline CDR1 is SGHNT and CDR2 YYREEE (reference sequence). This CDR3 reads CASSQGGGPPDTQYF. The CDR3 region has the DNA TGTGCCAGCAGCCAAGGGGGAGGTCCTCCAGATACGCAGTATTTT.

The chain carries TRBV9 and TRBJ2-1; D uncertain. The DNA end is a closer match to TRBJ2-7, so the J assignment may be wrong. This CDR3 is built from 13 residues. Looked up from germline, CDR1 is SGDLS and CDR2 is YYNGEE. Written as DNA, the CDR3 is TGTGCCAGCAGCGTAGGGTCAGACTACGAGCAGTACTTC. Amino acid sequence: CASSVGSDYEQYF.

A few counts support this clonotype. This chain connects TRBV10-3 to TRBJ1-6, with 7 bases fitting TRBD1. V dropped 3 bases and J dropped 9; count of bases not matched to a gene: 8. This CDR3 region has 15 residues. Per the germline V gene, CDR1 is ENHRY and CDR2 is SYGVKD. The CDR3 loop reads CAISDGTARASPLHF. The CDR3 bases are TGTGCCATCAGTGACGGGACAGCTCGGGCTTCACCCCTCCACTTT.

In its sample, this clonotype was seen a few times. J is TRBJ1-1 and V is TRBV7-2; the D gene is possibly TRBD1 (6 bases). Trimming left V 2 bases short and J 3 bases short, with 22 bases between. Germline CDR1 and CDR2: SGHTA and FQGNSA. CDR3 length equals 18 residues. The CDR3 DNA reads as TGTGCCAGCAGCTTACTTTTAACAGGGCGGTACAGGGACACTGAAGCTTTCTTT. Its protein product is CASSLLLTGRYRDTEAFF.

This clonotype was seen more than once but under ten times. The chain carries TRBV11-2 and TRBJ2-3, with unresolved D. CDR3 size: 15 residues. CDR1 and CDR2 (germline): SGHAT, FQNNGV. The germline V and J ends were trimmed by 5 bases and 2 bases, with 14 bases remaining between them. DNA for the CDR3: TGTGCCAGCAGCCAACTTGGTGGGGTCACAGATACGCAGTATTTT. Translating it yields CASSQLGGVTDTQYF.

The chain recombines TRBV29-1 with TRBJ1-6; D unclear. This CDR3 has 14 amino acids. Between the trimmed V and J ends, which lost 7 bases and 9 bases, there was a span of 19 bases. CDR1 is SQVTM, CDR2 ANQGSEA, per germline. Here the CDR3 DNA reads TGCAGCGCAGCGGAGGGTTTGCCCCCTTCACCCCTCCACTTT. Translation gives CSAAEGLPPSPLHF.

This chain uses TRBV11-1 with TRBJ2-1; 7 bases agree with TRBD2. This CDR3 has 15 amino acids. After removal of 5 bases from V and 3 bases from J, the junction contained 7 bases not matched to a gene. Germline V CDR1 and CDR2: SGHAT, FQDESV (reference sequence). The CDR3 sequence: CASSPQGGHYNEQFF. CDR3 nucleotide sequence: TGTGCCAGCAGCCCTCAGGGAGGGCACTACAATGAGCAGTTCTTC.

The J gene is TRBJ2-5, the V gene TRBV29-1; D perhaps matches TRBD2 (5 bases). Judging by the DNA end, TRBJ2-7 fits better; the J call may be wrong. Germline loops: CDR1 SQVTM, CDR2 ANQGSEA. This CDR3 contains 14 residues. The CDR3: CSVEVAVGGYEQYF. As DNA, the CDR3 is TGCAGCGTTGAAGTGGCGGTTGGAGGCTACGAGCAGTACTTC.

A few counts support this clonotype. The chain employs TRBV3-1 and TRBJ2-5; no firm D call. CDR3 size: 15 residues. CDR1 is LGHDT, CDR2 YNNKEL, per germline (reference sequence). The V gene lost 0 bases and the J gene lost 1 base, with 9 bases spanning the gap. The CDR3 nucleotides read TGTGCCAGCAGCCAAGATATTGGCAGCCAAGAGACCCAGTACTTC. Its translation: CASSQDIGSQETQYF.

This clonotype turned up a few times. The chain has TRBV5-1 and TRBJ2-7; D is undetermined. This CDR3 is built from 14 residues. Germline CDR1 is SGHRS and CDR2 is YFSETQ. Trimming cost V 0 bases and J 6 bases, with 13 bases left between them. The CDR3 here is CASSLVLGYSEQYF. In DNA, the CDR3 is TGCGCCAGCAGCTTGGTTTTAGGGTACTCCGAGCAGTACTTC. The variable domain in full, completed from reference TRBV5-1 and TRBJ2-7, reads KAGVTQTPRYLIKTRGQQVTLSCSPISGHRSVSWYQQTPGQGLQFLFEYFSETQRNKGNFPGRFSGRQFSNSRSEMNVSTLELGDSALYLCASSLVLGYSEQYFGPGTRLTVT.

There are a few counts of this clonotype. J is TRBJ2-1 and V is TRBV2; 10 bases align to TRBD1. The V gene end was trimmed by 5 bases and the J gene end by 7 bases; junction bases not matched to a gene: 8. CDR1 SNHLY and CDR2 FYNNEI come from the germline V gene. CDR3 length: 15 residues. The CDR3 reads CASSFDRGRFNEQFF. The DNA of the CDR3 is TGTGCCAGCAGTTTTGACAGGGGGCGATTTAATGAGCAGTTCTTC.

The CDR3 DNA reads TGTGCCTGCACTGACAGACCGAACACCGGGGAGCTGTTTTTT. The encoded protein is CACTDRPNTGELFF. V is TRBV27 and J is TRBJ2-2, with TRBD1 as a possible D gene (5 bases). The length of the CDR3 is 14 residues. V dropped 11 bases and J dropped 0 bases, with 13 bases sitting between them. Germline values: CDR1 MNHEY, CDR2 SMNVEV (reference sequence).

The chain combines TRBV4-1 with TRBJ1-4, with D possibly being TRBD1 (6 bases). V was pared by 0 bases and J by 0 bases, with 11 bases between. The germline V gene encodes CDR1 MGHRA and CDR2 YSYEKL. CDR3 length: 17 residues. CDR3 nucleotides: TGCGCCAGCAGCCAAGATAGGACAGCAGCAACTAATGAAAAACTGTTTTTT. Amino acids: CASSQDRTAATNEKLFF.

This clonotype came up a few times. CDR3 in DNA: TGTGCCAGCAGTTTATCGGGGGCGGAGCAGTTCTTC. This gives the protein CASSLSGAEQFF. The genes are TRBV27 and TRBJ2-5; possible D gene TRBD1, 6 bases. The DNA end is a closer match to TRBJ2-1, so the J assignment may be wrong. Per germline, CDR1 MNHEY and CDR2 SMNVEV (reference sequence). There are 12 residues in the CDR3.